The clone carrying this TCR beta chain was observed many times. The antigen is unknown. TCRdb fed the RT-PCR reads into MiXCR, producing one record per CDR3 protein. The table has around 580,000 distinct CDR3 sequences, approximately 12% seen once. This specimen belongs to a study of response to subunit inactivated influenza vaccine. Study-level findings and limits: Seasonal influenza vaccination, on each occasion, was suggested by the authors to recruit few new T cells.

V dropped 3 bases and J dropped 1; count of bases not matched to a gene: 12. The germline gives CDR1 DFQATT, CDR2 SNEGSKA (reference sequence). The length of the CDR3 is 17 residues. The sequence derives from a middle-aged man who received an inactivated influenza vaccine. This sample comprised PBMCs from blood, obtained on the day of vaccination. The V and J genes are TRBV20-1 and TRBJ2-1; TRBD1 agrees at 7 bases. The CDR3 nucleotides are TGCAGTGCTAGGGGGAGAAGACAGGGTCGATCCTACAATGAGCAGTTCTTC. This encodes CSARGRRQGRSYNEQFF.